This T cell receptor (beta chain) was found in a study of identical twins. The table lists this clonotype with a few counts. Trimming removed 3 bases from V and 3 bases from J, with 12 bases in between. CDR3 length: 14 residues. CDR1 and CDR2 (germline): DFQATT, SNEGSKA (reference sequence). TCRdb re-analysed the 5' RACE reads in MiXCR, keeping a single row per CDR3 protein. This sample has 500,000 to 600,000 distinct CDR3 sequences, with around 20% found just once. The same specimen was also included in a second study, on T cells expressing NK-cell markers.

The receptor was derived from a woman aged 18 to 35 in good health. The sample was CD4+ T cells sorted from blood. The chain carries TRBV20-1 and TRBJ2-1, with D possibly TRBD1 on 6 matching bases. As DNA, the CDR3 is TGCAGTGCTAGTCCCCCGGACAGCTACAATGAGCAGTTCTTC. Translated, it gives CSASPPDSYNEQFF.